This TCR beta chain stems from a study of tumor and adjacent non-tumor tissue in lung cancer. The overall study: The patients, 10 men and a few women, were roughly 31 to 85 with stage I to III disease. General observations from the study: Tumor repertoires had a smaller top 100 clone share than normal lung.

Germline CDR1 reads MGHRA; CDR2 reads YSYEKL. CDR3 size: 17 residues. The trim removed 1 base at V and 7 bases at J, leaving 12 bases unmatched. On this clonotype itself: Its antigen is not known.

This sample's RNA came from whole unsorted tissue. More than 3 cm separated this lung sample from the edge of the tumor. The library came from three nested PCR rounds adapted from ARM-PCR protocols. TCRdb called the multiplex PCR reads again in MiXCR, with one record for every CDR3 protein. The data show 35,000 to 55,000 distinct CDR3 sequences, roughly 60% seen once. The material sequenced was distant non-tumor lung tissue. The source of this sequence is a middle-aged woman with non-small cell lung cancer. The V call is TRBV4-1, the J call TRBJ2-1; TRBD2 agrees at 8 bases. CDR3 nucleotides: TGCGCCAGCAGCCAAGGGATTGTGTCGGGAGGGTATAATGAGCAGTTCTTC. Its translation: CASSQGIVSGGYNEQFF.